These 6 T cell receptor beta chains came from one sample sequenced in a study of post-analysis software for immune sequencing data. The study's findings and limits: Comparison of patients with controls showed 4 to 6 TRBV segments more frequent in patients, TRBV5-6, TRBV5-1 and TRBV20-1 among them.

Their cognate antigens are unknown. TCR beta cDNA libraries had unique molecular identifiers. MiXCR, run by TCRdb on the PCR reads, gives a single entry per CDR3 protein. The sample includes approximately 730,000 distinct CDR3 sequences, 25% to 30% of them seen just once. Material for sequencing was blood. The receptors originated from a girl aged 5 to 17 with multiple sclerosis.

This clonotype has just a few counts. This chain uses TRBV7-9 with TRBJ1-2, with D possibly matching TRBD1 (6 bases). V was cut by 5 bases and J by 7 bases, with 35 bases left in between. Germline loops: CDR1 SEHNR, CDR2 FQNEAQ (reference sequence). The CDR3 sequence is 20 residues long. The CDR3 DNA reads TGTGCCAGCAGCCCGGAGGTTACGGGCAGGGGCTTCCGCCAGCGCGGTGGCTACACCTTC. As protein: CASSPEVTGRGFRQRGGYTF.

This clonotype was seen more than once but under ten times. The chain recombines TRBV27 with TRBJ2-7, with D unclear. This CDR3 contains 13 residues. V gave up 1 base and J gave up 5 bases, with 9 bases separating them. Germline CDR1 and CDR2: MNHEY and SMNVEV (reference sequence). DNA for the CDR3: TGTGCCAGCAGTTTATTTGAAGGTCACGAGCAGTACTTC. This sequence encodes CASSLFEGHEQYF.

CDR3 in DNA: TGCAGCGTAGCAAGACCGCTCACCGGGGAGCTGTTTTTT. This sequence encodes CSVARPLTGELFF. This rearrangement joins TRBV29-1 to TRBJ2-2; D unclear. Germline CDR1 reads SQVTM; CDR2 reads ANQGSEA. The V and J ends lost 6 bases and 4 bases respectively, with 12 bases between them. This CDR3 comprises 13 residues.

The chain uses TRBV7-2 and TRBJ1-2, with TRBD1 matching over 9 bases. The CDR3 loop spans 16 amino acids. V dropped 5 bases and J dropped 8; count of bases not matched to a gene: 15. Germline V gene lookup returns CDR1 SGHTA and CDR2 FQGNSA. The CDR3 nucleotides read TGTGCCAGCAGCCCTAATCCGGGACAGGGAATCGGAGGCTACACCTTC. Amino acid sequence: CASSPNPGQGIGGYTF.

In this sample, this clonotype turned up a few times. The chain carries TRBV20-1 and TRBJ1-2; TRBD1 matches 9 bases. The CDR3 is 13 residues long. V shed 5 bases and J 4 bases; nucleotides not matched to a gene: 5. CDR1 is DFQATT and CDR2 is SNEGSKA in the germline V gene (reference sequence). The CDR3 coding sequence is TGCAGTGCTCCTATGGGACAGGGCTATGGCTACACCTTC. Translation: CSAPMGQGYGYTF.

The chain uses TRBV12-3 or TRBV12-4 and TRBJ2-3; D is unclear. This CDR3 spans 12 amino acids. V lost 7 bases, J lost 1 base, and 6 bases lay in between. CDR3 nucleotides: TGTGCCAGCAAACGGGGCACAGATACGCAGTATTTT. Its translation: CASKRGTDTQYF.